Below, one T cell receptor (beta chain) is given with its context. Its target is not known. These data come from a study of response to subunit inactivated influenza vaccine. Findings and limits, study-wide: Authors suggested seasonal influenza vaccinations each recruit few new T cells.

Germline values: CDR1 SGHDN, CDR2 FVKESK. The CDR3 sequence is 13 residues long. V lost 2 bases to trimming and J lost 7 bases; unmatched junction nucleotides: 4. MiXCR was run by TCRdb on the RT-PCR reads, yielding one entry per CDR3 protein. Among roughly 650,000 distinct CDR3 sequences listed, 14% were seen once. The material was PBMCs from blood, obtained 14 days before vaccination. The TCR was taken from a man in his fifties or sixties who received an inactivated influenza vaccine. The chain uses TRBV14 and TRBJ2-5, with 7 positions matching TRBD2. CDR3: CASSQTGGWTQYF. CDR3 sequence (DNA): TGTGCCAGCAGCCAAACGGGGGGATGGACCCAGTACTTC.